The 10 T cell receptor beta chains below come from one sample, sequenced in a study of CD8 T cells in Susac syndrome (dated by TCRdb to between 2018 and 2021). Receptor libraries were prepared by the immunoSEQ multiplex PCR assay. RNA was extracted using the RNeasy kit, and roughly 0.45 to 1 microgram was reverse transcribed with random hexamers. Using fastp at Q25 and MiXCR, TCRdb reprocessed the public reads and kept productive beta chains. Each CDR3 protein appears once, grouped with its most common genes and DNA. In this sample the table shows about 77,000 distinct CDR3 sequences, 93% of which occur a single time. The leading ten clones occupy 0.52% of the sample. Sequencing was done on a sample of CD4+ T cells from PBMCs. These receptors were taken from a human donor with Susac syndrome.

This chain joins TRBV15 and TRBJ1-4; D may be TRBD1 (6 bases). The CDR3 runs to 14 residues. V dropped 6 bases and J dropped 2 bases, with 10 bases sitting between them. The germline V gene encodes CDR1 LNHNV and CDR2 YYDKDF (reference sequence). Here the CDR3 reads CATRHRVTNEKLFF. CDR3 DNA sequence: TGTGCCACCAGGCACAGGGTTACTAATGAAAAACTGTTTTTT.

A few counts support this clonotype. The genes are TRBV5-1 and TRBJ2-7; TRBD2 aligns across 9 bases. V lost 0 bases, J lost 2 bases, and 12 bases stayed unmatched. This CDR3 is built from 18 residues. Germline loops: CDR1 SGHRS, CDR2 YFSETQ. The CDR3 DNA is TGCGCCAGCAGCTTGGTGGCTAGCGGGACTAAAGCCCCCTACGAGCAGTACTTC. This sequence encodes CASSLVASGTKAPYEQYF.

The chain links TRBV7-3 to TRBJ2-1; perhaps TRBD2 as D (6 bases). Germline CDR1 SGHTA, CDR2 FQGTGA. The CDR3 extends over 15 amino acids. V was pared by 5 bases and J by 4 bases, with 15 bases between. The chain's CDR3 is CASSQSTSRYNEQFF. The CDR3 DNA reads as TGTGCCAGCAGCCAAAGTACTAGCCGATACAATGAGCAGTTCTTC.

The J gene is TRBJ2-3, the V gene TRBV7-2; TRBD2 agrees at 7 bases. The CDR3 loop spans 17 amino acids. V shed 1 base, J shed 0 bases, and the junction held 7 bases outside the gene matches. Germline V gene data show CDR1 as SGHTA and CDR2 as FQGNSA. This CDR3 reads CASSLGSGAPSTDTQYF. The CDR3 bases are TGTGCCAGCAGCTTAGGAAGCGGGGCCCCTAGCACAGATACGCAGTATTTT.

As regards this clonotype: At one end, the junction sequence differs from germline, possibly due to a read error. Written as DNA, the CDR3 is TGTGCCAGCAGCGTAGAAAGGGTCGGTATCGCCTTC. Its protein product is CASSVERVGIAF. The V and J genes are TRBV9 and TRBJ1-2, with D hard to call. This CDR3 comprises 12 residues. Germline V gives CDR1 SGDLS, CDR2 YYNGEE. Full variable domain (missing parts from reference TRBV9 and TRBJ1-2): DSGVTQTPKHLITATGQRVTLRCSPRSGDLSVYWYQQSLDQGLQFLIQYYNGEERAKGNILERFSAQQFPDLHSELNLSSLELGDSALYFCASSVERVGIAFGSGTRLTVV.

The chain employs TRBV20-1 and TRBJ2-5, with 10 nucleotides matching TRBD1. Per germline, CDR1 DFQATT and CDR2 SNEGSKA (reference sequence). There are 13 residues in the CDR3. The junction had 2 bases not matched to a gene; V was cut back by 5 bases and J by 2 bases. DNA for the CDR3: TGCAGTGCTGGGGGACAGGGGCAAGAGACCCAGTACTTC. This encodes CSAGGQGQETQYF.

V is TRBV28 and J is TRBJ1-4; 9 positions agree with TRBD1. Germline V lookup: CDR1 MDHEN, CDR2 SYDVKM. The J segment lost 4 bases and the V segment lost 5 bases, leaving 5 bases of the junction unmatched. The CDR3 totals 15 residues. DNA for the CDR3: TGTGCCAGCAGTACACAGGGGGCTGGTAATGAAAAACTGTTTTTT. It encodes CASSTQGAGNEKLFF.

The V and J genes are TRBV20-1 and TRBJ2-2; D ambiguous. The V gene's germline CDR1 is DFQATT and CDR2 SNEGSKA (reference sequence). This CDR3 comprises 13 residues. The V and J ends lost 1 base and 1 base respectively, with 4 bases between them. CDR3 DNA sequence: TGCAGTGCTAGAGGCGGGAACACCGGGGAGCTGTTTTTT. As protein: CSARGGNTGELFF.

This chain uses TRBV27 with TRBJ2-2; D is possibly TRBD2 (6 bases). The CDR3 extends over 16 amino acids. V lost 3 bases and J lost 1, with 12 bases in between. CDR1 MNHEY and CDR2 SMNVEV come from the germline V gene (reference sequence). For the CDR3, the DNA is TGTGCCAGCAGTTTCTTCTTGCGGGGGAACACCGGGGAGCTGTTTTTT. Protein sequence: CASSFFLRGNTGELFF.

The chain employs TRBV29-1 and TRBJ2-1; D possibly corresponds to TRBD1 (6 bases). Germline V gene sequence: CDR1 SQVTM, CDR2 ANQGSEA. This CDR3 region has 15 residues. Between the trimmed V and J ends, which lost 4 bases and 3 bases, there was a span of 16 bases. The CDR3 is CSVGRTVSNYNEQFF. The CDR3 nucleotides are TGCAGCGTTGGACGGACAGTCAGTAACTACAATGAGCAGTTCTTC.